Listed here are 20 T cell receptor beta chains from one sample, sequenced in a study of T cell responses to AZD1222 COVID-19 vaccine. The protocol was immunoSEQ multiplex PCR, while the TCRdb copy is restricted to in-frame clones and leaves out a portion. The sample has 160,000 or so clones, approximately 90% seen once. The material sequenced was peripheral blood, taken 28 days after the second dose of the MenACWY control vaccine. These receptor sequences come from an adult who received the MenACWY meningococcal vaccine as a control.

This clone was counted between two and nine times. V usage is TRBV7-9 and J usage is TRBJ1-1; D not certain. The germline CDR1 and CDR2 sequences are SEHNR and FQNEAQ (reference sequence). This CDR3 is built from 14 residues. Between the trimmed V and J ends, which lost 5 bases and 0 bases, there was a span of 10 bases. The CDR3 loop is CASSQSLLNTEAFF. The CDR3 nucleotides read TGTGCCAGCAGCCAGTCCCTTTTGAACACTGAAGCTTTCTTT. Based on the CDR3 plus reference TRBV7-9 and TRBJ1-1, the full variable domain is DTGVSQNPRHKITKRGQNVTFRCDPISEHNRLYWYRQTLGQGPEFLTYFQNEAQLEKSRLLSDRFSAERPKGSFSTLEIQRTEQGDSAMYLCASSQSLLNTEAFFGQGTRLTVV.

The chain is built from TRBV19 and TRBJ1-5; no firm D call. This CDR3 spans 13 amino acids. Germline assignment: CDR1 LNHDA and CDR2 SQIVND (reference sequence). The V end was cut by 4 bases, the J end by 4 bases, with 8 bases between. The CDR3 reads CASSRAKNQPQHF. The DNA for the CDR3 is TGTGCCAGTAGTAGGGCAAAAAATCAGCCCCAGCATTTT. Supplemented by reference TRBV19 and TRBJ1-5, the full variable domain reads DGGITQSPKYLFRKEGQNVTLSCEQNLNHDAMYWYRQDPGQGLRLIYYSQIVNDFQKGDIAEGYSVSREKKESFPLTVTSAQKNPTAFYLCASSRAKNQPQHFGDGTRLSIL.

V and J are TRBV7-2 and TRBJ1-6; perhaps TRBD1 as D (6 bases). There are 14 residues in the CDR3. Per germline, CDR1 SGHTA and CDR2 FQGNSA. V gave up 1 base and J gave up 8 bases, with 9 bases separating them. The CDR3 spells CASSLVRGDSPLHF. As DNA, the CDR3 is TGTGCCAGCAGCTTAGTTAGGGGGGATTCACCCCTCCACTTT.

The rearrangement links TRBV28 to TRBJ2-7; D unresolved. The V end lost 5 bases, the J end lost 4 bases, and 12 bases lay between the germline ends. The CDR3 totals 13 residues. The germline V gene encodes CDR1 MDHEN and CDR2 SYDVKM. CDR3 sequence: CASSLPETYEQYF. The CDR3 region has the DNA TGTGCCAGCAGTCTACCCGAAACTTACGAGCAGTACTTC.

This chain joins TRBV9 and TRBJ2-5; TRBD1 matches 10 bases. The CDR3 has 15 residues. J lost 5 bases, V lost 4 bases, and 8 bases had no gene match. Looked up from germline, CDR1 is SGDLS and CDR2 is YYNGEE. This CDR3 reads CASSYRQGAVETQYF. Here the CDR3 DNA reads TGTGCCAGCAGCTACAGACAGGGGGCCGTCGAGACCCAGTACTTC. The full variable domain, completed using reference TRBV9 and TRBJ2-5, is DSGVTQTPKHLITATGQRVTLRCSPRSGDLSVYWYQQSLDQGLQFLIQYYNGEERAKGNILERFSAQQFPDLHSELNLSSLELGDSALYFCASSYRQGAVETQYFGPGTRLLVL.

This clone occurred once. This rearrangement joins TRBV10-3 to TRBJ2-1, with TRBD2 identical over 12 bases. Per germline, CDR1 ENHRY and CDR2 SYGVKD. CDR3 size: 15 residues. The junction had 0 bases not matched to a gene; V was cut back by 0 bases and J by 6 bases. The CDR3, as DNA: TGTGCCATCAGTGAGTCGACTAGCGGGAGCAATGAGCAGTTCTTC. Protein product: CAISESTSGSNEQFF.

This sequence joins TRBV28 and TRBJ1-2, with D hard to call. Trimming pared 6 bases from V and 6 bases from J, leaving 23 bases between. Per the germline V gene, CDR1 is MDHEN and CDR2 is SYDVKM. The CDR3 is 16 amino acids. The CDR3 protein is CASSLSILIQSDGYTF. CDR3 coding DNA: TGTGCCAGCAGCCTCTCAATCCTTATACAGAGCGATGGCTACACCTTC.

The chain is built from TRBV19 and TRBJ1-1; TRBD1 might be the D (5 bases). Trimming removed 5 bases from V and 3 bases from J, with 16 bases in between. The CDR3 extends over 15 amino acids. Germline CDR1 is LNHDA and CDR2 is SQIVND (reference sequence). The CDR3 coding sequence is TGTGCCAGTAGTGTCACCGGGACTGAAGACACTGAAGCTTTCTTT. The encoded protein is CASSVTGTEDTEAFF.

J is TRBJ2-1 and V is TRBV15, with unresolved D. V was trimmed by 0 bases and J by 10 bases, leaving 10 bases between them. Germline assignment: CDR1 LNHNV and CDR2 YYDKDF (reference sequence). The CDR3 is made up of 13 amino acids. The CDR3 reads CATSRDSGREQFF. In DNA form, the CDR3 reads TGTGCCACCAGCAGAGATTCCGGGCGGGAGCAGTTCTTC.

The chain is built from TRBV28 and TRBJ1-6; unclear D gene. V was pared by 3 bases and J by 0 bases, with 9 bases between. Looked up from germline, CDR1 is MDHEN and CDR2 is SYDVKM. This CDR3 region has 16 residues. In DNA form, the CDR3 reads TGTGCCAGCAGTTTCGGCGTCAGCTCCTATAATTCACCCCTCCACTTT. Amino acids: CASSFGVSSYNSPLHF.

The V call is TRBV10-3, the J call TRBJ2-3, with TRBD1 as a possible D gene (5 bases). The germline CDR1 and CDR2 sequences are ENHRY and SYGVKD. This CDR3 is 14 amino acids long. The V gene lost 5 bases and the J gene lost 2 bases, with 11 bases spanning the gap. The CDR3 DNA reads as TGTGCCATCAGTTCGGACACTGCCACAGATACGCAGTATTTT. Amino acids: CAISSDTATDTQYF.

The J gene is TRBJ1-4, the V gene TRBV15, with 10 bases matching TRBD1. The CDR3 loop spans 14 amino acids. Germline loops: CDR1 LNHNV, CDR2 YYDKDF (reference sequence). J was trimmed by 8 bases and V by 3 bases; bases with no gene match: 3. CDR3 DNA sequence: TGTGCCACCAGCAGGGGGACAGGGGCGGAAAAACTGTTTTTT. It is translated as CATSRGTGAEKLFF.

This clone was counted between two and nine times. One end of the junction does not line up with germline, which may come from a read error. The CDR3 loop reads CASSSSGQFLLFF. CDR3 in DNA: TGTGCCAGCAGCTCCTCTGGACAGTTTCTCTTGTTCTTT. The rearrangement links TRBV7-9 to TRBJ1-3; weak D call: TRBD1 (6 bases). Germline V lookup: CDR1 SEHNR, CDR2 FQNEAQ (reference sequence). CDR3 length: 13 residues.

The chain links TRBV7-9 to TRBJ1-1; D possibly corresponds to TRBD1 (5 bases). Germline CDR1 is SEHNR and CDR2 is FQNEAQ (reference sequence). The length of the CDR3 is 16 residues. The ends were cut back, 5 bases at V and 2 bases at J, with 18 bases in the middle. Written as DNA, the CDR3 is TGTGCCAGCAGCCCCCGGCTCGCAGGGAAAAACACTGAAGCTTTCTTT. Amino acid sequence: CASSPRLAGKNTEAFF. Drawing the rest from reference TRBV7-9 and TRBJ1-1, the complete variable domain is DTGVSQNPRHKITKRGQNVTFRCDPISEHNRLYWYRQTLGQGPEFLTYFQNEAQLEKSRLLSDRFSAERPKGSFSTLEIQRTEQGDSAMYLCASSPRLAGKNTEAFFGQGTRLTVV.

The CDR3 nucleotides are TGTGCCAGCAGGTCCTCTAGGCGGGGGGCGGTTCGACCCCTCGAGCAGTACTTC. It yields the protein CASRSSRRGAVRPLEQYF. The chain recombines TRBV28 with TRBJ2-7; 8 bases map to TRBD2. The CDR3 covers 18 residues. The germline gives CDR1 MDHEN, CDR2 SYDVKM. The V gene end was trimmed by 6 bases and the J gene end by 6 bases; junction bases not matched to a gene: 22. Based on the CDR3 plus reference TRBV28 and TRBJ2-7, the full variable domain is DVKVTQSSRYLVKRTGEKVFLECVQDMDHENMFWYRQDPGLGLRLIYFSYDVKMKEKGDIPEGYSVSREKKERFSLILESASTNQTSMYLCASRSSRRGAVRPLEQYFGPGTRLTVT.

The chain is built from TRBV9 and TRBJ2-3; D is ambiguous. The CDR3 is made up of 17 amino acids. V was cut by 0 bases and J by 0 bases, with 14 bases left in between. The germline V gene encodes CDR1 SGDLS and CDR2 YYNGEE. CDR3: CASSVDGVPTSTDTQYF. DNA for the CDR3: TGTGCCAGCAGCGTAGATGGAGTGCCTACTAGCACAGATACGCAGTATTTT. The full variable domain, rest sourced from reference TRBV9 and TRBJ2-3, is DSGVTQTPKHLITATGQRVTLRCSPRSGDLSVYWYQQSLDQGLQFLIQYYNGEERAKGNILERFSAQQFPDLHSELNLSSLELGDSALYFCASSVDGVPTSTDTQYFGPGTRLTVL.

The J gene is TRBJ1-3, the V gene TRBV19; D is unclear. V was shortened by 3 bases and J by 2 bases, with 8 bases between the two germline ends. Germline V CDR1 and CDR2: LNHDA, SQIVND (reference sequence). The CDR3 totals 14 residues. The CDR3 DNA reads TGTGCCAGTAGTATCACCGGGGCTGGAAACACCATATATTTT. It codes for CASSITGAGNTIYF.

The CDR3 region is CASSLSEFYEQYF. The CDR3 DNA is TGTGCCAGCAGTTTATCAGAATTCTACGAGCAGTACTTC. The chain uses TRBV28 and TRBJ2-7; unclear D gene. Germline values: CDR1 MDHEN, CDR2 SYDVKM. Trimming pared 1 base from V and 3 bases from J, leaving 7 bases between. This CDR3 spans 13 amino acids.

This clone was found a few times. The V gene is TRBV9, the J gene TRBJ2-2; D is unclear. The germline gives CDR1 SGDLS, CDR2 YYNGEE. The CDR3 spans 14 residues. V was pared by 3 bases and J by 1 base, with 7 bases between. The CDR3 DNA sequence: TGTGCCAGCAGCGCGACAATGAACACCGGGGAGCTGTTTTTT. Translating gives CASSATMNTGELFF.

The chain joins TRBV4-3 to TRBJ2-7; D might be TRBD2 (5 bases). From germline, CDR1 is LGHNA and CDR2 YSLEER. V lost 0 bases, J lost 0 bases, and 9 bases lay in between. The CDR3 runs 15 residues. CDR3 nucleotide sequence: TGCGCCAGCAGCCAAGATCCGACTATCTCCTACGAGCAGTACTTC. Its translation is CASSQDPTISYEQYF.